The 28 T cell receptor beta chains in this list originate from one sample, sequenced in a study of cytomegalovirus exposure and HLA in healthy donors. With 60 Vbeta and 13 Jbeta primers, the PCR was carried out. Profiling relied on immunoSEQ multiplex PCR, and the TCRdb table lists in-frame clones only, not all of them. The table has 79,000 or so clones, roughly 79% seen once; the top ten hold under 25%. Sequenced: PBMCs. These TCRs come from a woman aged 40 to 50 in good health and CMV-seropositive.

The genes are TRBV7-8 and TRBJ1-1; D not certain. This CDR3 contains 13 residues. Germline V gene lookup returns CDR1 SGHVS and CDR2 FQNEAQ. The V end lost 3 bases, the J end lost 0 bases, and 5 bases lay between the germline ends. The CDR3 bases are TGTGCCAGCAGCTTCAAATTGAACACTGAAGCTTTCTTT. Translating it yields CASSFKLNTEAFF.

The genes are TRBV5-1 and TRBJ2-2, with D possibly being TRBD2 (6 bases). Trimming stripped 4 bases from V and 7 bases from J, with 11 bases between. This CDR3 is built from 13 residues. Germline V gene sequence: CDR1 SGHRS, CDR2 YFSETQ. The CDR3 coding sequence is TGCGCCAGCAGCCTCAGGGACTTCGGGGAGCTGTTTTTT. Protein sequence: CASSLRDFGELFF.

This chain links TRBV5-6 with TRBJ2-5; 14 nucleotides align to TRBD2. CDR1 and CDR2 from the germline V gene are SGHDT and YYEEEE. This CDR3 has 17 residues. V was clipped by 3 bases and J by 2 bases; unmatched bases: 6. The CDR3: CASSSYRLAGGQETQYF. CDR3 DNA: TGTGCCAGCAGCTCCTACAGACTAGCGGGGGGGCAAGAGACCCAGTACTTC.

The chain recombines TRBV28 with TRBJ2-4; 7 nucleotides agree with TRBD1. Looked up from germline, CDR1 is MDHEN and CDR2 is SYDVKM. With 4 bases clipped from V and 10 bases from J, the junction kept 13 bases outside the gene matches. The CDR3 totals 15 residues. CDR3 in DNA: TGTGCCAGCAGTTCTCGACAGGGCTGGGTGGAAATTCAGTACTTC. Protein: CASSSRQGWVEIQYF.

The chain uses TRBV5-6 and TRBJ1-1, with 7 bases that match TRBD1. Germline-derived CDR1 and CDR2 are SGHDT and YYEEEE. CDR3 length: 15 amino acids. V shed 4 bases and J 0 bases; nucleotides not matched to a gene: 6. The CDR3 spells CASSGGQTMNTEAFF. CDR3 DNA: TGTGCCAGCAGCGGGGGACAGACCATGAACACTGAAGCTTTCTTT.

This sequence joins TRBV2 and TRBJ2-1; 11 bases are shared with TRBD2. The CDR3 is 16 amino acids. Trimming cost V 5 bases and J 2 bases; bases outside gene matches: 5. CDR1 and CDR2 from the germline V gene are SNHLY and FYNNEI. CDR3 region: CASSSPGLAAYNEQFF. DNA of the CDR3: TGTGCCAGCAGTTCACCGGGACTAGCGGCCTACAATGAGCAGTTCTTC.

The chain carries TRBV7-9 and TRBJ1-3; no firm D call. Germline V gene data show CDR1 as SEHNR and CDR2 as FQNEAQ (reference sequence). CDR3 length: 15 amino acids. With 5 bases removed from V and 4 bases from J, the gap between germline ends came to 15 bases. The DNA for the CDR3 is TGTGCCAGCAGCGGCCTTTGGAGGGAGGGAAACACCATATATTTT. This codes for CASSGLWREGNTIYF.

This clone was picked up a small number of times. V gene TRBV27 combines with J gene TRBJ2-7, with TRBD2 matching 8 bases. Trimming removed 8 bases from V and 7 bases from J; junction bases left unmatched: 19. Germline V gene lookup returns CDR1 MNHEY and CDR2 SMNVEV (reference sequence). The length of the CDR3 is 16 residues. Written as DNA, the CDR3 is TGTGCCAGCGGCAATAGCGGGATTGCCCGGCCGGGGGAGCAGTACTTC. It encodes CASGNSGIARPGEQYF.

The chain joins TRBV30 to TRBJ2-7; the D gene is possibly TRBD2 (6 bases). The CDR3 has 13 amino acids. Germline V gives CDR1 GTSNPN, CDR2 SVGIG (reference sequence). The V gene lost 3 bases and the J gene lost 4 bases, with 13 bases spanning the gap. The DNA of the CDR3 is TGTGCCTGGAGCCCCACCCTAGCGTACGAGCAGTACTTC. It encodes CAWSPTLAYEQYF.

The chain joins TRBV5-6 to TRBJ1-1; 7 bases are shared with TRBD1. V was clipped by 4 bases and J by 2 bases; unmatched bases: 5. This CDR3 contains 14 residues. Germline-derived CDR1 and CDR2 are SGHDT and YYEEEE. The CDR3 DNA reads as TGTGCCAGCAGCAGGGACAGAGGCAACACTGAAGCTTTCTTT. Translation: CASSRDRGNTEAFF. The whole variable domain, filled in from reference TRBV5-6 and TRBJ1-1, reads DAGVTQSPTHLIKTRGQQVTLRCSPKSGHDTVSWYQQALGQGPQFIFQYYEEEERQRGNFPDRFSGHQFPNYSSELNVNALLLGDSALYLCASSRDRGNTEAFFGQGTRLTVV.

This clone showed up just a few times. The V gene is TRBV2, the J gene TRBJ1-1; D is undetermined. CDR3 length: 15 residues. Trimming removed 6 bases from V and 2 bases from J, with 16 bases in between. Germline loops: CDR1 SNHLY, CDR2 FYNNEI. Written as DNA, the CDR3 is TGTGCCAGCAGCGTCTTGGACGGGAGCAACACTGAAGCTTTCTTT. This gives the protein CASSVLDGSNTEAFF.

The chain employs TRBV19 and TRBJ2-3, with TRBD2 matching over 7 bases. The J segment lost 6 bases and the V segment lost 3 bases, leaving 3 bases of the junction unmatched. The V gene's germline CDR1 is LNHDA and CDR2 SQIVND (reference sequence). The length of the CDR3 is 13 residues. CDR3 coding DNA: TGTGCCAGTAGTATCGGGAGGACTGATACGCAGTATTTT. It translates to CASSIGRTDTQYF. The full variable domain, with the rest looked up from reference TRBV19 and TRBJ2-3, is DGGITQSPKYLFRKEGQNVTLSCEQNLNHDAMYWYRQDPGQGLRLIYYSQIVNDFQKGDIAEGYSVSREKKESFPLTVTSAQKNPTAFYLCASSIGRTDTQYFGPGTRLTVL.

The chain combines TRBV6-5 with TRBJ1-1; 7 positions agree with TRBD1. Germline loops: CDR1 MNHEY, CDR2 SVGAGI. The junction had 8 bases not matched to a gene; V was cut back by 6 bases and J by 7 bases. The CDR3 consists of 13 residues. The CDR3 DNA reads TGTGCCAGCAGGATGGACAGGAGGGGTGAAGCTTTCTTT. Encoded protein: CASRMDRRGEAFF.

The sample holds a few counts of this clone. The chain is built from TRBV4-1 and TRBJ1-1; D may be TRBD1 (6 bases). The V gene lost 1 base and the J gene lost 1 base, with 22 bases spanning the gap. The CDR3 is made up of 19 amino acids. Germline CDR1 is MGHRA and CDR2 is YSYEKL. The CDR3 sequence is CASSQGGLAGAKGNTEAFF. In DNA, the CDR3 is TGCGCCAGCAGCCAAGGAGGATTGGCGGGGGCTAAGGGGAACACTGAAGCTTTCTTT.

The chain employs TRBV30 and TRBJ1-1, with 12 bases aligning to TRBD1. The CDR3 has 17 amino acids. The V gene end was trimmed by 5 bases and the J gene end by 7 bases; junction bases not matched to a gene: 17. CDR1 GTSNPN and CDR2 SVGIG come from the germline V gene (reference sequence). The CDR3 region has the DNA TGTGCCTGGGTCCGGGACAGGGGGCGCAGAGTCGATAGTGAAGCTTTCTTT. It encodes CAWVRDRGRRVDSEAFF.

The rearrangement uses TRBV29-1 and TRBJ2-3, with 7 bases lining up with TRBD2. Trimming took 1 base from V and 0 from J; bases not matched to a gene: 4. CDR3 size: 15 residues. The germline V gene has CDR1 SQVTM and CDR2 ANQGSEA. The CDR3 loop reads CSVEVGGGSTDTQYF. The CDR3 DNA reads TGCAGCGTTGAAGTGGGCGGGGGAAGCACAGATACGCAGTATTTT.

The rearrangement links TRBV15 to TRBJ1-1; weak D call: TRBD1 (5 bases). CDR1 LNHNV and CDR2 YYDKDF come from the germline V gene (reference sequence). There are 15 residues in the CDR3. Trimming pared 8 bases from V and 4 bases from J, leaving 20 bases between. CDR3 DNA: TGTGCCACCTACTCTACTCTAACCGGGGGCACTGAAGCTTTCTTT. Encoded protein: CATYSTLTGGTEAFF.

This clone was picked up a small number of times. This chain joins TRBV5-1 and TRBJ1-1; a possible D gene is TRBD1 (5 bases). V was trimmed by 2 bases and J by 0 bases, leaving 11 bases between them. Germline V gene data show CDR1 as SGHRS and CDR2 as YFSETQ. The CDR3 runs 15 residues. CDR3 coding DNA: TGCGCCAGCAGCTTTAACAGACAGATGAACACTGAAGCTTTCTTT. This encodes CASSFNRQMNTEAFF.

The chain employs TRBV30 and TRBJ2-2; D unclear. V was trimmed by 4 bases and J by 5 bases, leaving 14 bases between them. Germline lookup yields CDR1 GTSNPN and CDR2 SVGIG (reference sequence). This CDR3 region has 14 residues. DNA for the CDR3: TGTGCCTGGATCGGCAGGCGCTGGACCGGGGAGCTGTTTTTT. It specifies CAWIGRRWTGELFF.

The J gene is TRBJ2-5, the V gene TRBV9; 7 nucleotides match TRBD2. V was clipped by 0 bases and J by 2 bases; unmatched bases: 7. The CDR3 length is 16 residues. Germline V lookup: CDR1 SGDLS, CDR2 YYNGEE. CDR3 nucleotide sequence: TGTGCCAGCAGCGTAGCGGGGGGACTAACACAAGAGACCCAGTACTTC. Its protein is CASSVAGGLTQETQYF. Full variable domain (outside the CDR3, taken from reference TRBV9 and TRBJ2-5): DSGVTQTPKHLITATGQRVTLRCSPRSGDLSVYWYQQSLDQGLQFLIQYYNGEERAKGNILERFSAQQFPDLHSELNLSSLELGDSALYFCASSVAGGLTQETQYFGPGTRLLVL.

The V and J genes are TRBV4-1 and TRBJ1-5; the D is unclear. The CDR3 spans 15 residues. Between the trimmed V and J ends, which lost 1 base and 0 bases, there was a span of 7 bases. Germline-derived CDR1 and CDR2 are MGHRA and YSYEKL. The CDR3 DNA sequence: TGCGCCAGCAGCCAAGTGGGCGTTAGCAATCAGCCCCAGCATTTT. This encodes CASSQVGVSNQPQHF.

The genes are TRBV19 and TRBJ1-2, with TRBD1 matching over 9 bases. Germline loops: CDR1 LNHDA, CDR2 SQIVND (reference sequence). The trim removed 4 bases at V and 5 bases at J, leaving 8 bases unmatched. The CDR3 loop spans 15 amino acids. Here the CDR3 reads CASSSGQGYWYGYTF. CDR3 coding DNA: TGTGCCAGTAGTAGCGGACAGGGGTATTGGTATGGCTACACCTTC.

This clone was picked up a small number of times. V gene TRBV4-2 combines with J gene TRBJ2-7; no clear D. V was trimmed by 1 base and J by 1 base, leaving 14 bases between them. Germline V lookup: CDR1 LGHNA, CDR2 YNFKEQ. The CDR3 is 16 amino acids. CDR3 protein: CASSQGGTFTSYEQYF. The CDR3 DNA reads TGTGCCAGCAGCCAAGGAGGTACTTTTACTTCCTACGAGCAGTACTTC.

This chain links TRBV4-2 with TRBJ1-2; 8 nucleotides match TRBD1. In germline, CDR1 is LGHNA, CDR2 YNFKEQ. V lost 6 bases, J lost 0 bases, and 6 bases stayed unmatched. This CDR3 has 15 amino acids. CDR3 in amino acids: CASRDGQGANYGYTF. For the CDR3, the DNA is TGTGCCAGCAGGGACGGACAGGGAGCTAACTATGGCTACACCTTC.

This chain links TRBV10-3 with TRBJ1-5; D is unclear. Between the trimmed V and J ends, which lost 3 bases and 1 base, there was a span of 13 bases. This CDR3 region has 16 residues. Germline values: CDR1 ENHRY, CDR2 SYGVKD. The CDR3 DNA reads TGTGCCATCAGTGATACGGGAGTCGGGAGCAATCAGCCCCAGCATTTT. It yields the protein CAISDTGVGSNQPQHF.

The chain combines TRBV4-1 with TRBJ1-2; possibly TRBD1 for D (6 bases). CDR1 and CDR2 (germline): MGHRA, YSYEKL. Trimming stripped 4 bases from V and 0 bases from J, with 12 bases between. The CDR3 spans 15 residues. The CDR3 protein is CASSRVDRANYGYTF. CDR3 DNA sequence: TGCGCCAGCAGCCGCGTGGACAGAGCTAACTATGGCTACACCTTC.

This chain links TRBV7-9 with TRBJ2-5; tentative D call: TRBD1 (6 bases). Trimming stripped 8 bases from V and 3 bases from J, with 19 bases between. CDR3 length: 15 amino acids. Germline V gene sequence: CDR1 SEHNR, CDR2 FQNEAQ (reference sequence). Here the CDR3 DNA reads TGTGCCAGCGGGGTGGCAGGGGCTCTGGAAGAGACCCAGTACTTC. Encoded protein: CASGVAGALEETQYF.

This clone was seen once. The chain couples TRBV6-5 to TRBJ1-3; 8 bases are shared with TRBD1. The CDR3 length is 15 residues. The V and J ends lost 6 bases and 0 bases, in that order; junction bases with no gene match: 4. Germline CDR1 is MNHEY and CDR2 is SVGAGI. Here the CDR3 DNA reads TGTGCCAGCAGCGAAACAGGGGGCTCTGGAAACACCATATATTTT. It yields the protein CASSETGGSGNTIYF.